This entry lists 21 T cell receptor beta chains sequenced from one sample in a study of T-cell memory formation after mild COVID-19. TCRdb re-analysed the 5' RACE reads in MiXCR, keeping a single row per CDR3 protein. This sample has about 27,000 distinct CDR3 sequences, with roughly 7.4% found just once. The specimen sequenced was PBMCs or a T cell subset sorted from them (not recorded which). These receptors were taken from an adult woman who had mild COVID-19 (a few samples of this study predate the infection). Cell type and time point are not known.

This clonotype was seen many times. The chain carries TRBV24-1 and TRBJ2-3, with a possible D match to TRBD2 (5 bases). There are 14 residues in the CDR3. Trimming pared 6 bases from V and 1 base from J, leaving 10 bases between. Germline V gene sequence: CDR1 KGHDR, CDR2 SFDVKD. The CDR3 nucleotides are TGTGCCACCAGTAGACGGGAAGGCACAGATACGCAGTATTTT. Its translation: CATSRREGTDTQYF.

The sample holds many counts of this clonotype. V is TRBV29-1 and J is TRBJ1-1; a possible D gene is TRBD1 (5 bases). The CDR3 length is 13 residues. Between the trimmed V and J ends, which lost 7 bases and 4 bases, there was a span of 16 bases. Germline CDR1 and CDR2: SQVTM and ANQGSEA. CDR3 bases: TGCAGCGCCAAGAGGGGTATAGGCACTGAAGCTTTCTTT. This translates into CSAKRGIGTEAFF. The whole variable domain, remainder taken from reference TRBV29-1 and TRBJ1-1, is SAVISQKPSRDICQRGTSLTIQCQVDSQVTMMFWYRQQPGQSLTLIATANQGSEATYESGFVIDKFPISRPNLTFSTLTVSNMSPEDSSIYLCSAKRGIGTEAFFGQGTRLTVV.

Ten or more counts support this clonotype. The rearrangement links TRBV5-1 to TRBJ2-7; D gene unclear. Trimming removed 1 base at V and 3 bases at J, with 17 bases between. The CDR3 runs to 16 residues. Germline values: CDR1 SGHRS, CDR2 YFSETQ. The CDR3 is CASSLTWTPPNYEQYF. CDR3 coding DNA: TGCGCCAGCAGCTTGACGTGGACCCCACCAAACTACGAGCAGTACTTC.

This clonotype was seen more than once but under ten times. This chain joins TRBV14 and TRBJ2-5; 7 bases fit TRBD1. In germline, CDR1 is SGHDN, CDR2 FVKESK. The ends lost 4 bases at V and 3 bases at J; junction bases unmatched: 20. CDR3 length: 19 residues. The CDR3 DNA follows: TGTGCCAGCAGCCCGTATCTCGTGAGACAGGGACACAGGAAAGAGACCCAGTACTTC. Protein sequence: CASSPYLVRQGHRKETQYF.

This clonotype was picked up many times. This chain connects TRBV12-3 or TRBV12-4 to TRBJ1-2, with D tentatively TRBD1 (6 bases). The CDR3 covers 16 residues. V lost 6 bases, J lost 8 bases, and 25 bases lay in between. CDR3 protein: CASSQTWVDRRGGYTF. The CDR3, as DNA: TGTGCCAGCAGCCAAACCTGGGTGGACAGACGAGGCGGCTACACCTTC.

The chain carries TRBV7-9 and TRBJ2-7; 7 nucleotides line up with TRBD1. CDR3 length equals 15 residues. Germline trimming cut 3 bases from V and 0 bases from J; bases unmatched to any gene: 5. The germline V gene has CDR1 SEHNR and CDR2 FQNEAQ (reference sequence). The CDR3 nucleotides read TGTGCCAGCAGCTTGGGACAGACAGGCTCCTACGAGCAGTACTTC. It is translated as CASSLGQTGSYEQYF.

This clonotype was recorded at least ten times. The chain carries TRBV9 and TRBJ2-2; D gene uncertain. The CDR3 extends over 13 amino acids. Trimming cost V 0 bases and J 8 bases, with 8 bases left between them. Germline assignment: CDR1 SGDLS and CDR2 YYNGEE. The CDR3 is CASSVEIGGELFF. The CDR3 coding sequence is TGTGCCAGCAGCGTAGAGATAGGAGGGGAGCTGTTTTTT.

This clonotype has a count of ten or more. The chain links TRBV18 to TRBJ2-7; 10 bases map to TRBD2. Germline trimming cut 2 bases from V and 0 bases from J; bases unmatched to any gene: 1. This CDR3 has 15 residues. In germline, CDR1 is KGHSH, CDR2 LQKENI. The CDR3 region has the DNA TGTGCCAGCTCACCAAGCGGGGGGGTCTCCTACGAGCAGTACTTC. It translates to CASSPSGGVSYEQYF.

The genes are TRBV25-1 and TRBJ2-1, with a weak D call TRBD2 (6 bases). This CDR3 spans 13 amino acids. Trimming took 3 bases from V and 9 from J, leaving 12 bases between them. Germline CDR1 MGHDK, CDR2 SYGVNS. In DNA, the CDR3 is TGTGCCAGCAGTGACGCGGGGCGAGGTGAGCAGTTCTTC. This encodes CASSDAGRGEQFF.

At least ten counts were recorded for this clonotype. The chain links TRBV5-6 to TRBJ1-1, with a tentative D call TRBD1 (5 bases). There are 12 residues in the CDR3. Trimming took off 0 bases at V and 7 bases at J, with 7 bases between the two ends. Germline V lookup: CDR1 SGHDT, CDR2 YYEEEE. The CDR3 loop is CASSLATGEAFF. The CDR3 DNA follows: TGTGCCAGCAGCTTGGCTACAGGTGAAGCTTTCTTT.

This clonotype appeared many times. V and J are TRBV7-6 and TRBJ1-5; possibly TRBD1 for D (5 bases). The CDR3 sequence is 14 residues long. V was pared by 1 base and J by 4 bases, with 8 bases between. Looked up from germline, CDR1 is SGHVS and CDR2 is FNYEAQ. The CDR3 DNA is TGTGCCAGCAGCTTAGTGGCAGGGAATCAGCCCCAGCATTTT. Translating gives CASSLVAGNQPQHF.

This clonotype was recorded at least ten times. The CDR3 coding sequence is TGTGCCATCAGTGAGAGGGGGAATACAGGGGACAAGGGGATTCAGTACTTC. It is translated as CAISERGNTGDKGIQYF. J is TRBJ2-4 and V is TRBV10-3; 7 bases agree with TRBD1. The CDR3 totals 17 residues. J lost 10 bases, V lost 2 bases, and 17 bases had no gene match. The germline V gene has CDR1 ENHRY and CDR2 SYGVKD.

The chain links TRBV4-1 to TRBJ2-2; D is tentatively TRBD1 or TRBD2 (5 bases each). The germline V gene has CDR1 MGHRA and CDR2 YSYEKL. This CDR3 region has 16 residues. The ends were cut back, 1 base at V and 2 bases at J, with 11 bases in the middle. The CDR3 region is CASSQASQGNTGELFF. DNA for the CDR3: TGCGCCAGCAGCCAAGCTAGCCAGGGTAACACCGGGGAGCTGTTTTTT.

At least ten counts were recorded for this clonotype. The V and J genes are TRBV20-1 and TRBJ1-2; D not resolved. The CDR3 is 14 residues long. V was clipped by 4 bases and J by 4 bases, with 16 bases between them. Germline assignment: CDR1 DFQATT and CDR2 SNEGSKA (reference sequence). The CDR3 loop reads CSAKAQKVIYGYTF. The CDR3 DNA is TGCAGTGCTAAGGCCCAAAAGGTGATCTATGGCTACACCTTC.

The table lists this clonotype with many counts. V is TRBV19 and J is TRBJ1-2; no clear D. Per germline, CDR1 LNHDA and CDR2 SQIVND (reference sequence). The CDR3 consists of 12 residues. V lost 5 bases to trimming and J lost 14 bases, with 18 bases between them. The CDR3 loop reads CASSSIPTVRTF. CDR3 DNA sequence: TGTGCCAGTAGTTCAATTCCGACGGTGAGAACCTTC.

Ten or more counts support this clonotype. The rearrangement uses TRBV20-1 and TRBJ1-5; no definite D call. CDR1 DFQATT and CDR2 SNEGSKA come from the germline V gene (reference sequence). Trimming removed 4 bases at V and 0 bases at J, with 16 bases between. This CDR3 contains 16 residues. CDR3 residues: CSAKSSGAYSNQPQHF. The DNA for the CDR3 is TGCAGTGCTAAGTCGTCTGGTGCATATAGCAATCAGCCCCAGCATTTT.

The V gene is TRBV10-1, the J gene TRBJ2-3; D remains unclear. Germline V CDR1 and CDR2: WNHNN, SYGVQD (reference sequence). Trimming pared 0 bases from V and 2 bases from J, leaving 6 bases between. The CDR3 length is 14 residues. In nucleotides, the CDR3 is TGCGCCAGCAGTGAGTCGCCTCCCACAGATACGCAGTATTTT. Residues: CASSESPPTDTQYF.

In this sample, this clonotype turned up a few times. This may be a read error: a much more frequent sequence differs by one nucleotide. The chain joins TRBV27 to TRBJ2-1, with D tentatively TRBD2 (5 bases). V was cut by 2 bases and J by 9 bases, with 17 bases left in between. CDR1 is MNHEY and CDR2 is SMNVEV in the germline V gene (reference sequence). The CDR3 extends over 15 amino acids. CDR3 DNA: TGTGCCAGCAGTTTAGGGAAGCGGCCCGACACTGAGCAGTTCTTC. Amino acids: CASSLGKRPDTEQFF.

This clonotype was seen at least ten times. The chain is built from TRBV5-1 and TRBJ2-5; D uncertain. This CDR3 contains 11 residues. Germline V lookup: CDR1 SGHRS, CDR2 YFSETQ. V was pared by 5 bases and J by 5 bases, with 7 bases between. The CDR3 loop reads CASRLSETQYF. The CDR3 DNA is TGCGCCAGCAGGCTTAGTGAGACCCAGTACTTC.

This clonotype was seen at least ten times. V and J are TRBV5-1 and TRBJ2-3; TRBD2 agrees at 8 bases. CDR3 size: 16 residues. J was trimmed by 5 bases and V by 4 bases; bases with no gene match: 12. Germline V gene data show CDR1 as SGHRS and CDR2 as YFSETQ. The CDR3 DNA is TGCGCCAGCAGCCCCCAACCGGGACTAGGGGTAGATACGCAGTATTTT. Translated: CASSPQPGLGVDTQYF.

This clonotype was picked up many times. V gene TRBV29-1 combines with J gene TRBJ1-5, with TRBD1 as a possible D gene (5 bases). The V gene's germline CDR1 is SQVTM and CDR2 ANQGSEA. CDR3 length: 13 residues. V lost 7 bases, J lost 2 bases, and 12 bases lay in between. The CDR3 reads CSARGSGNQPQHF. CDR3 in DNA: TGCAGCGCCCGGGGGTCGGGCAATCAGCCCCAGCATTTT.